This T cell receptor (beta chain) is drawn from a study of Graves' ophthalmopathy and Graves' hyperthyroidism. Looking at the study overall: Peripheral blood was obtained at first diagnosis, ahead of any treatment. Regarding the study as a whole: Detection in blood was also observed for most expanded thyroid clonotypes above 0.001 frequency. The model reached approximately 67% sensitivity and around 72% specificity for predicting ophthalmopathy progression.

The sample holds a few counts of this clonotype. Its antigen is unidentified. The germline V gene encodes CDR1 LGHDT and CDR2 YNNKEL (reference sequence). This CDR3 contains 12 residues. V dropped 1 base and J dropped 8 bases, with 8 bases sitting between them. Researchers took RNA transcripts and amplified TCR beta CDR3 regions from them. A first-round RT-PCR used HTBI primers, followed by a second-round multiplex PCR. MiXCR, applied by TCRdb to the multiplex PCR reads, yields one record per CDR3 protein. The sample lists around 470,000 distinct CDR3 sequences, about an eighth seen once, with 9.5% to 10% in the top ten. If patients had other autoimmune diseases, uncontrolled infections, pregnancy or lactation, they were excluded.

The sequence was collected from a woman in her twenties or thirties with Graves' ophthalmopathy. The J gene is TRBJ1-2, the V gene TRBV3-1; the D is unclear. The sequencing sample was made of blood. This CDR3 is CASSQALAGYTF. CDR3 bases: TGTGCCAGCAGCCAAGCACTTGCGGGCTACACCTTC.